This entry lists 8 T cell receptor beta chains sequenced from one sample in a study of OX40 agonist ivuxolimab in advanced cancers. Library creation used the immunoSEQ multiplex PCR assay. TCRdb stores this immuneACCESS table with in-frame sequences only. Part of the clones is absent; in the studies checked, under half of the shortfall reflects unresolved V genes, and no reason is known for the rest. This sample lists roughly 65,000 clones; 82% were detected once. About a tenth of the sample goes to the ten largest clones. The sample here was CD4+ or CD8+ T cells sorted from blood, taken in a trial of the OX40 agonist ivuxolimab. The receptors here all came from an adult with an advanced solid tumor such as melanoma, head and neck, liver or kidney cancer.

The rearrangement joins TRBV5-4 to TRBJ1-2; 8 nucleotides agree with TRBD1. The CDR3 has 17 amino acids. With V trimmed by 3 bases and J by 4 bases, 14 bases remained unmatched. Germline CDR1 and CDR2: SGHNT and YYREEE (reference sequence). CDR3 region: CASSSGRQGTMSYGYTF. The DNA for the CDR3 is TGTGCCAGCAGCTCGGGGCGACAGGGGACGATGAGCTATGGCTACACCTTC.

This chain connects TRBV5-1 to TRBJ2-3; D uncertain. There are 14 residues in the CDR3. Germline CDR1 reads SGHRS; CDR2 reads YFSETQ. V shed 5 bases and J shed 0 bases, with 10 bases lying between them. The CDR3 loop reads CASRETSSTDTQYF. The CDR3 nucleotides read TGCGCCAGCAGGGAAACTTCTAGCACAGATACGCAGTATTTT.

V is TRBV9 and J is TRBJ2-4, with D perhaps TRBD1 or TRBD2 (5 bases each). V was trimmed by 3 bases and J by 1 base, leaving 14 bases between them. Germline V gene sequence: CDR1 SGDLS, CDR2 YYNGEE. This CDR3 contains 16 residues. Here the CDR3 reads CASSAGDGDAKNIQYF. CDR3 sequence (DNA): TGTGCCAGCAGCGCCGGGGACGGCGACGCCAAAAACATTCAGTACTTC.

This sequence joins TRBV2 and TRBJ1-1; TRBD1 aligns across 7 bases. CDR3 length: 13 residues. The V segment lost 6 bases and the J segment 2 bases; nucleotides outside the gene matches: 3. CDR1 SNHLY and CDR2 FYNNEI come from the germline V gene. The CDR3 sequence: CASRGQLNTEAFF. CDR3 nucleotides: TGTGCCAGCAGGGGACAGTTAAACACTGAAGCTTTCTTT.

CDR3 amino acids: CASSLGTESGNTIYF. In DNA form, the CDR3 reads TGTGCCAGCAGCTTGGGGACAGAGTCTGGAAACACCATATATTTT. The chain employs TRBV5-4 and TRBJ1-3; a possible D gene is TRBD1 (6 bases). Germline values: CDR1 SGHNT, CDR2 YYREEE (reference sequence). V shed 0 bases and J shed 1 base, with 8 bases lying between them. This CDR3 has 15 amino acids.

CDR3 DNA: TGTGCCAGCTCGATTCCCAACCTAGGGGGCACCGGGGAGCTGTTTTTT. Protein product: CASSIPNLGGTGELFF. V is TRBV19 and J is TRBJ2-2; tentatively, D is TRBD1 (6 bases). The V end lost 9 bases, the J end lost 4 bases, and 21 bases lay between the germline ends. The CDR3 sequence is 16 residues long. Germline V gene lookup returns CDR1 LNHDA and CDR2 SQIVND (reference sequence).

This chain connects TRBV2 to TRBJ2-7; D ambiguous. Germline V lookup: CDR1 SNHLY, CDR2 FYNNEI. The CDR3 contains 15 residues. The ends were cut back, 3 bases at V and 0 bases at J, with 12 bases in the middle. CDR3 coding DNA: TGTGCCAGCAGTGAGGTTGCCGCGAGCTCCTACGAGCAGTACTTC. Its protein is CASSEVAASSYEQYF.

Only a few counts were recorded for this clone. The J gene is TRBJ2-7, the V gene TRBV12-5, with D maybe TRBD1 (6 bases). CDR3 length: 12 residues. V lost 7 bases to trimming and J lost 4 bases, with 11 bases between them. Germline CDR1 is LGHNT and CDR2 is FRNRAP. The DNA of the CDR3 is TGTGCTAGTGCCGGGGACAAATACGAGCAGTACTTC. It encodes CASAGDKYEQYF.